One and the same sample provided the 2 T cell receptor beta chains below, sequenced in a study of shared clonotypes between healthy human individuals. Here immunoSEQ multiplex PCR was the method, and the copy in TCRdb shows in-frame clones only, minus some. The table records 450,000 to 550,000 clones, 60% to 85% of them present only once. The sequencing sample was made of PBMCs. These receptors were obtained from a woman in her thirties or forties in good health. Some clones in this sample may be carry-over from other donors' samples.

The chain links TRBV4-1 to TRBJ2-5; 7 nucleotides line up with TRBD2. This CDR3 region has 16 residues. CDR1 and CDR2 (germline): MGHRA, YSYEKL. The V and J ends lost 0 bases and 4 bases, in that order; junction bases with no gene match: 8. In DNA form, the CDR3 reads TGCGCCAGCAGCCAAGATTTTGGCGGGAGTGGAGAGACCCAGTACTTC. Its translation: CASSQDFGGSGETQYF.

This sequence joins TRBV23-1 and TRBJ1-1, with 7 nucleotides matching TRBD1. TRBV23-1 is an open reading frame whose function is uncertain. J was trimmed by 0 bases and V by 3 bases; bases with no gene match: 19. This CDR3 contains 20 residues. CDR3 sequence: CASSQRQGPPPEGMNTEAFF. The CDR3 nucleotides read TGCGCCAGCAGTCAGAGACAGGGACCGCCGCCCGAAGGTATGAACACTGAAGCTTTCTTT.